These T cell receptor beta chains were read from a single sample in a study of shared clonotypes between healthy human individuals. The method was immunoSEQ multiplex PCR; TCRdb's version includes in-frame clones alone and lacks a portion of them. The sample consists of about 1.5 million clones, more than 95% of them appearing once. Sequences were obtained from naive CD4+ T cells sorted from blood. These receptors were collected from a man aged 25 to 40 in good health. The CDR3 runs from the conserved cysteine through the conserved F or W. The D gene is left open where the match is weak. Expanded clones get a size class; other rows say once, few or many, or leave the size out.

d_call j_call clone_size v_call cdr3_aa cdr3_nt
NA TRBJ2-1 NA TRBV25-1 CASGGLGPSEQFF TGTGCCAGCGGGGGCTTGGGCCCCAGTGAGCAGTTCTTC
NA TRBJ2-7 once TRBV18 CASSPPGPGREQYF TGTGCCAGCTCACCACCAGGTCCTGGGCGAGAGCAGTACTTC
NA TRBJ2-2 NA TRBV9 CASTTVNTGELFF TGTGCCAGTACCACGGTGAACACCGGGGAGCTGTTTTTT
NA TRBJ2-5 NA TRBV11-2 CASSFPTAKETQYF TGTGCCAGCAGCTTTCCAACAGCCAAAGAGACCCAGTACTTC
TRBD1 TRBJ2-7 NA TRBV7-2 CASSLETGSYEQYF TGTGCCAGCAGCTTAGAGACAGGGTCCTACGAGCAGTACTTC
NA TRBJ2-2 NA TRBV18 CASSSTGTSNTGELFF TGTGCCAGCTCGTCGACCGGGACTTCGAACACCGGGGAGCTGTTTTTT
NA TRBJ2-7 NA TRBV20-1 CSALLGYEQYF TGCAGTGCTCTTTTGGGGTACGAGCAGTACTTC
NA TRBJ1-1 once TRBV7-6 CASSLGFGPGEATEAFF TGTGCCAGCAGCTTGGGTTTTGGACCTGGGGAGGCCACTGAAGCTTTCTTT
NA TRBJ2-1 NA TRBV11-3 CASSPGLYNEQFF TGTGCCAGCAGCCCGGGACTTTACAATGAGCAGTTCTTC
TRBD2 TRBJ2-7 NA TRBV6-1 CASNLAGGSYEQYF TGTGCCAGCAACCTAGCGGGAGGTTCCTACGAGCAGTACTTC
NA TRBJ2-7 NA TRBV5-1 CASSTGPHYEQYF TGCGCCAGCAGCACCGGGCCCCACTACGAGCAGTACTTC
NA TRBJ1-5 NA TRBV6-5 CASSTRRGRDQPQHF TGTGCCAGCAGCACCCGTCGGGGTAGGGACCAGCCCCAGCATTTT
NA TRBJ2-1 NA TRBV28 CASSLGVGNEQFF TGTGCCAGCAGTTTAGGAGTAGGCAATGAGCAGTTCTTC
TRBD2 TRBJ2-3 NA TRBV6-1 CASSERLAFTDTQYF TGTGCCAGCAGTGAACGACTAGCGTTCACAGATACGCAGTATTTT
NA TRBJ2-7 NA TRBV6-5 CASSRRQSSYEQYF TGTGCCAGCAGTCGCCGACAGAGCTCCTACGAGCAGTACTTC
NA TRBJ1-1 NA TRBV2 CASTPEGGGTEAFF TGTGCCAGCACCCCGGAGGGGGGAGGGACTGAAGCTTTCTTT
TRBD1 TRBJ1-2 NA TRBV28 CASSSDRGYGYTF TGTGCCAGCAGTTCCGACAGGGGCTATGGCTACACCTTC
NA TRBJ2-1 NA TRBV30 CAWTPAGANYNEQFF TGTGCCTGGACTCCGGCAGGGGCGAACTACAATGAGCAGTTCTTC
NA TRBJ1-4 NA TRBV18 CASSPSSSEKLFF TGTGCCAGCTCACCAAGCAGTTCCGAAAAACTGTTTTTT
TRBD2 TRBJ2-1 NA TRBV19 CASKILRSGNLERNEQFF TGTGCCAGTAAGATCCTCCGCAGCGGGAACCTCGAACGCAATGAGCAGTTCTTC
TRBD2 TRBJ2-1 NA TRBV4-1 CASSHPRTSGSLGRSYNEQFF TGCGCCAGCAGCCATCCAAGGACTAGCGGGAGTTTGGGTAGGTCCTACAATGAGCAGTTCTTC
TRBD1 TRBJ2-2 once TRBV7-9 CASSPHRGANTGELFF TGTGCCAGCAGCCCTCACAGGGGTGCGAACACCGGGGAGCTGTTTTTT
NA TRBJ2-1 once TRBV21-1 CASSKGNSGRARAYNEQFF TGTGCCAGCAGCAAAGGGAACAGCGGGAGGGCCCGGGCCTACAATGAGCAGTTCTTC